This TCR beta chain was identified during a study of blood T cell repertoires in COVID-19. Clones were sequenced by immunoSEQ multiplex PCR, and TCRdb holds only the in-frame ones, with some missing. Among roughly 25,000 clones, over 55% were seen once, and the ten largest hold roughly 43%. Between the trimmed V and J ends, which lost 6 bases and 4 bases, there was a span of 12 bases. This CDR3 region has 13 residues. Per the germline V gene, CDR1 is MDHEN and CDR2 is SYDVKM. The source of this sequence is a woman aged 80 or over with acute or convalescent COVID-19. The sequenced material came from peripheral blood. The chain uses TRBV28 and TRBJ1-2, with D tentatively TRBD1 (6 bases). CDR3 nucleotides: TGTGCCAGCAGGACAGGCCGCTTCTATGGCTACACCTTC. As protein: CASRTGRFYGYTF.